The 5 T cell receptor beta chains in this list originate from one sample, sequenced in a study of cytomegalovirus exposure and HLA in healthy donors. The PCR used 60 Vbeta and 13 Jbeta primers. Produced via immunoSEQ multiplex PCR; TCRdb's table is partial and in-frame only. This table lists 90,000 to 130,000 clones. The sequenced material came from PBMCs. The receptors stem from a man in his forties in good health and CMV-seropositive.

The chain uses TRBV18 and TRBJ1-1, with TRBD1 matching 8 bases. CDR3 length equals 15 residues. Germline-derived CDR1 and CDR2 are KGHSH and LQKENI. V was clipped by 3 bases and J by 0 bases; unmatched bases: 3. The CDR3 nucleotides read TGTGCCAGCTCACCCCAGGGGGCCCTGAACACTGAAGCTTTCTTT. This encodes CASSPQGALNTEAFF.

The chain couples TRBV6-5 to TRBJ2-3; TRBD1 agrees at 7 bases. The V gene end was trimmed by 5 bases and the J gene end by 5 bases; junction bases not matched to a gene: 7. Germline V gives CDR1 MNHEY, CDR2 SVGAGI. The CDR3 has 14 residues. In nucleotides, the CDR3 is TGTGCCAGCAGTCCCCCACAGGGGCGAGATACGCAGTATTTT. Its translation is CASSPPQGRDTQYF.

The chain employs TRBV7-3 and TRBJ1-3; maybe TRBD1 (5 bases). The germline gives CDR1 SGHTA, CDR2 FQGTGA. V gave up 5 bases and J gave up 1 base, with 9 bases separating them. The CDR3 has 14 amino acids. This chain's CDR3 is CASSAGGSGNTIYF. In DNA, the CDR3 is TGTGCCAGCAGCGCCGGGGGTTCTGGAAACACCATATATTTT.

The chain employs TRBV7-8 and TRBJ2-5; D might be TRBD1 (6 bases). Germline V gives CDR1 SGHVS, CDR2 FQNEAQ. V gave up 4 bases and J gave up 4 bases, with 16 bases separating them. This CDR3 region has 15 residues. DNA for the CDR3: TGTGCCAGCAGCTGGCCGACAGGAGGAGTAGAGACCCAGTACTTC. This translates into CASSWPTGGVETQYF.

Here the CDR3 reads CASSVGQGYSYEQYF. CDR3 coding DNA: TGCGCCAGCAGCGTCGGACAGGGGTACTCTTACGAGCAGTACTTC. The chain is built from TRBV5-1 and TRBJ2-7, with TRBD1 matching 9 bases. Germline V gene data show CDR1 as SGHRS and CDR2 as YFSETQ. The CDR3 is 15 residues long. V gave up 4 bases and J gave up 4 bases; unmatched junction bases: 9.